This is a list of T cell receptor beta chains from one sample in a study of CD8 T cells in Susac syndrome. TCRdb called the immunoSEQ multiplex PCR reads again in MiXCR, with one record for every CDR3 protein. The sample lists roughly 150,000 distinct CDR3 sequences; around 95% were seen once. Sequencing was done on a sample of CD4+ T cells from PBMCs. These receptors all stem from a human donor with Susac syndrome. The CDR3 runs from the conserved cysteine through the conserved F or W. D genes are given only for firm matches. The size entry is marked missing in some rows and otherwise reads once, few, many or a size class.

d_call: NA
j_call: TRBJ2-2
clone_size: NA
v_call: TRBV20-1
cdr3_aa: CSASGGNTGELFF
cdr3_nt: TGCAGTGCTAGCGGGGGGAACACCGGGGAGCTGTTTTTT

d_call: TRBD1
j_call: TRBJ1-5
clone_size: NA
v_call: TRBV6-6
cdr3_aa: CASTGTAYQPQHF
cdr3_nt: TGTGCCAGCACCGGGACAGCCTATCAGCCCCAGCATTTT

d_call: NA
j_call: TRBJ1-1
clone_size: NA
v_call: TRBV10-3
cdr3_aa: CAISVGRTEAFF
cdr3_nt: TGTGCCATCAGCGTGGGGAGGACTGAAGCTTTCTTT

d_call: NA
j_call: TRBJ2-1
clone_size: NA
v_call: TRBV7-9
cdr3_aa: CASSFTGLAAFF
cdr3_nt: TGTGCCAGCAGCTTTACCGGACTGGCAGCGTTCTTC

d_call: NA
j_call: TRBJ1-6
clone_size: NA
v_call: TRBV7-2
cdr3_aa: CASSLRGEDSPLHF
cdr3_nt: TGTGCCAGCAGCTTGAGGGGGGAGGACTCACCCCTCCACTTT

d_call: NA
j_call: TRBJ1-5
clone_size: NA
v_call: TRBV7-2
cdr3_aa: CASTVGGGHQPQHF
cdr3_nt: TGTGCCAGCACCGTAGGAGGGGGGCATCAGCCCCAGCATTTT

d_call: TRBD1
j_call: TRBJ2-1
clone_size: NA
v_call: TRBV20-1
cdr3_aa: CSASSPDRAYEQFF
cdr3_nt: TGCAGTGCCTCCTCCCCCGACAGGGCCTATGAGCAGTTCTTC

d_call: NA
j_call: TRBJ2-1
clone_size: NA
v_call: TRBV14
cdr3_aa: CASSQDLLNEQFF
cdr3_nt: TGTGCCAGCAGCCAAGATCTATTGAATGAGCAGTTCTTC

d_call: NA
j_call: TRBJ1-2
clone_size: NA
v_call: TRBV20-1
cdr3_aa: CSVPLLGGYGYTF
cdr3_nt: TGCAGTGTCCCGCTCCTAGGAGGCTATGGCTACACCTTC

d_call: NA
j_call: TRBJ1-5
clone_size: NA
v_call: TRBV20-1
cdr3_aa: CSAATGAGNQPQHF
cdr3_nt: TGCAGTGCTGCGACAGGAGCGGGCAATCAGCCCCAGCATTTT

d_call: NA
j_call: TRBJ2-3
clone_size: NA
v_call: TRBV5-1
cdr3_aa: CASREQGLTDTQYF
cdr3_nt: TGCGCCAGCAGAGAGCAGGGCCTCACAGATACGCAGTATTTT

d_call: NA
j_call: TRBJ2-6
clone_size: NA
v_call: TRBV3-1
cdr3_aa: CASSQASPRLSGANVLTF
cdr3_nt: TGTGCCAGCAGCCAAGCCAGTCCCAGGTTGTCTGGGGCCAACGTCCTGACTTTC

d_call: TRBD2
j_call: TRBJ2-3
clone_size: NA
v_call: TRBV6-2/TRBV6-3
cdr3_aa: CASIAGGAEDTQYF
cdr3_nt: TGTGCCAGCATAGCGGGGGGGGCTGAAGATACGCAGTATTTT

d_call: TRBD1
j_call: TRBJ2-2
clone_size: NA
v_call: TRBV9
cdr3_aa: CASSPRQGGLQEELFF
cdr3_nt: TGTGCCAGCAGCCCCCGACAGGGGGGCCTCCAAGAGGAGCTGTTTTTT

d_call: NA
j_call: TRBJ2-5
clone_size: NA
v_call: TRBV14
cdr3_aa: CASSQEGGPKTQYF
cdr3_nt: TGTGCCAGCAGCCAAGAGGGGGGGCCGAAGACCCAGTACTTC

d_call: TRBD2
j_call: TRBJ2-5
clone_size: NA
v_call: TRBV4-2
cdr3_aa: CASSQGRLAGGTQETQYF
cdr3_nt: TGTGCCAGCAGCCAAGGACGACTAGCGGGGGGTACCCAAGAGACCCAGTACTTC

d_call: NA
j_call: TRBJ2-2
clone_size: NA
v_call: TRBV6-5
cdr3_aa: CASSPGPNTGELFF
cdr3_nt: TGTGCCAGCAGTCCGGGGCCTAACACCGGGGAGCTGTTTTTT

d_call: NA
j_call: TRBJ2-7
clone_size: once
v_call: TRBV7-2
cdr3_aa: CASSLVATEQYF
cdr3_nt: TGTGCCAGCAGCTTAGTGGCGACCGAGCAGTACTTC

d_call: TRBD1
j_call: TRBJ2-7
clone_size: NA
v_call: TRBV4-1
cdr3_aa: CASSLRGQGQGYEQYF
cdr3_nt: TGCGCCAGCAGCCTCCGGGGACAGGGCCAGGGATACGAGCAGTACTTC

d_call: TRBD1
j_call: TRBJ2-2
clone_size: NA
v_call: TRBV12-3/TRBV12-4
cdr3_aa: CASSLGQGRSGELFF
cdr3_nt: TGTGCCAGCAGTCTGGGACAGGGTAGATCCGGGGAGCTGTTTTTT

d_call: NA
j_call: TRBJ2-3
clone_size: NA
v_call: TRBV20-1
cdr3_aa: CSASPDGRTDTQYF
cdr3_nt: TGCAGTGCTAGCCCCGACGGGCGCACAGATACGCAGTATTTT

d_call: TRBD2
j_call: TRBJ2-7
clone_size: once
v_call: TRBV6-5
cdr3_aa: CASSAGVQGYEQYF
cdr3_nt: TGTGCCAGCTCGGCGGGGGTCCAGGGTTACGAGCAGTACTTC

d_call: NA
j_call: TRBJ2-2
clone_size: NA
v_call: TRBV13
cdr3_aa: CASSFGEATGELFF
cdr3_nt: TGTGCCAGCAGCTTCGGGGAGGCCACCGGGGAGCTGTTTTTT

d_call: NA
j_call: TRBJ2-7
clone_size: few
v_call: TRBV5-1
cdr3_aa: CASSLPDLYEQYF
cdr3_nt: TGCGCCAGCAGTTTGCCGGACCTCTACGAGCAGTACTTC

d_call: NA
j_call: TRBJ2-5
clone_size: NA
v_call: TRBV6-5
cdr3_aa: CATRKEYF
cdr3_nt: TGTGCCACCAGAAAAGAGTACTTC

d_call: TRBD2
j_call: TRBJ2-7
clone_size: NA
v_call: TRBV4-3
cdr3_aa: CASSQDIERGAYEQYF
cdr3_nt: TGCGCCAGCAGCCAAGATATCGAGCGGGGAGCCTACGAGCAGTACTTC

d_call: NA
j_call: TRBJ2-1
clone_size: NA
v_call: TRBV9
cdr3_aa: CASSVEVGPYNEQFF
cdr3_nt: TGTGCCAGCAGCGTAGAGGTGGGCCCCTACAATGAGCAGTTCTTC

d_call: TRBD2
j_call: TRBJ2-2
clone_size: NA
v_call: TRBV5-1
cdr3_aa: CASSLSGGGMFGELFF
cdr3_nt: TGCGCCAGCAGCTTGAGCGGCGGGGGAATGTTCGGGGAGCTGTTTTTT

d_call: NA
j_call: TRBJ1-2
clone_size: NA
v_call: TRBV20-1
cdr3_aa: CSASSERGYTF
cdr3_nt: TGCAGTGCTTCCTCGGAGCGTGGCTACACCTTC

d_call: TRBD2
j_call: TRBJ2-7
clone_size: once
v_call: TRBV3-1
cdr3_aa: CASSQVQRGAGEQYF
cdr3_nt: TGTGCCAGCAGCCAAGTCCAGCGGGGGGCGGGGGAGCAGTACTTC

d_call: TRBD1
j_call: TRBJ1-5
clone_size: few
v_call: TRBV12-3/TRBV12-4
cdr3_aa: CASSRTGGNQPQHF
cdr3_nt: TGTGCCAGCAGTCGGACAGGAGGGAATCAGCCCCAGCATTTT

d_call: TRBD2
j_call: TRBJ2-7
clone_size: NA
v_call: TRBV6-5
cdr3_aa: CASSLSPSGETSYEQYF
cdr3_nt: TGTGCCAGCAGTTTATCGCCTAGCGGGGAGACTTCCTACGAGCAGTACTTC

d_call: NA
j_call: TRBJ2-1
clone_size: NA
v_call: TRBV20-1
cdr3_aa: CSARDWGNEQFF
cdr3_nt: TGCAGTGCTAGAGATTGGGGGAATGAGCAGTTCTTC

d_call: NA
j_call: TRBJ1-6
clone_size: NA
v_call: TRBV9
cdr3_aa: CASSVENRNSPLHF
cdr3_nt: TGTGCCAGCAGCGTAGAAAACAGAAATTCACCCCTCCACTTT

d_call: NA
j_call: TRBJ2-2
clone_size: NA
v_call: TRBV24-1
cdr3_aa: CATSESRPNTGELFF
cdr3_nt: TGTGCCACCAGTGAGTCCCGACCGAACACCGGGGAGCTGTTTTTT

d_call: NA
j_call: TRBJ1-5
clone_size: NA
v_call: TRBV15
cdr3_aa: CATSRDMGGNQPQHF
cdr3_nt: TGTGCCACCAGCAGAGATATGGGAGGTAATCAGCCCCAGCATTTT

d_call: NA
j_call: TRBJ1-5
clone_size: NA
v_call: TRBV3-1
cdr3_aa: CASSQDGGAKDQHF
cdr3_nt: TGTGCCAGCAGCCAAGATGGTGGGGCCAAGGACCAGCATTTT

d_call: NA
j_call: TRBJ2-7
clone_size: NA
v_call: TRBV7-9
cdr3_aa: CASSPGQPYEQYF
cdr3_nt: TGTGCCAGCAGCCCCGGACAGCCCTACGAGCAGTACTTC

d_call: NA
j_call: TRBJ2-7
clone_size: few
v_call: TRBV14
cdr3_aa: CASSQASYEQYF
cdr3_nt: TGTGCCAGCAGCCAAGCTTCCTACGAGCAGTACTTC

d_call: TRBD1
j_call: TRBJ2-7
clone_size: once
v_call: TRBV29-1
cdr3_aa: CSVEGQGRGYEQYF
cdr3_nt: TGCAGCGTCGAGGGACAGGGAAGGGGGTACGAGCAGTACTTC

d_call: NA
j_call: TRBJ2-2
clone_size: NA
v_call: TRBV4-2
cdr3_aa: CASSHLRAGPNTGELFF
cdr3_nt: TGTGCCAGCAGCCACCTGAGGGCGGGCCCCAACACCGGGGAGCTGTTTTTT

d_call: NA
j_call: TRBJ2-3
clone_size: NA
v_call: TRBV28
cdr3_aa: CASSLGQGPDTQYF
cdr3_nt: TGTGCCAGCAGTTTAGGCCAGGGACCAGATACGCAGTATTTT

d_call: NA
j_call: TRBJ1-1
clone_size: NA
v_call: TRBV19
cdr3_aa: CAATNMNTEAFF
cdr3_nt: TGTGCTGCGACAAACATGAACACTGAAGCTTTCTTT

d_call: NA
j_call: TRBJ2-2
clone_size: NA
v_call: TRBV27
cdr3_aa: CASKTETNTGELFF
cdr3_nt: TGTGCCAGTAAGACGGAAACGAACACCGGGGAGCTGTTTTTT

d_call: NA
j_call: TRBJ1-3
clone_size: NA
v_call: TRBV7-7
cdr3_aa: CASSPLLEGNTIYF
cdr3_nt: TGTGCCAGCAGCCCCTTGCTAGAGGGAAACACCATATATTTT

d_call: TRBD2
j_call: TRBJ2-1
clone_size: once
v_call: TRBV29-1
cdr3_aa: CSVGLVPRDEQFF
cdr3_nt: TGCAGCGTCGGACTAGTTCCGAGGGATGAGCAGTTCTTC

d_call: NA
j_call: TRBJ2-4
clone_size: NA
v_call: TRBV9
cdr3_aa: CASSVAPERNIQYF
cdr3_nt: TGTGCCAGCAGCGTAGCCCCCGAGAGAAACATTCAGTACTTC

d_call: NA
j_call: TRBJ2-1
clone_size: NA
v_call: TRBV12-3/TRBV12-4
cdr3_aa: CASSLAIVNEQFF
cdr3_nt: TGTGCCAGCAGTTTAGCGATAGTGAATGAGCAGTTCTTC

d_call: NA
j_call: TRBJ1-1
clone_size: NA
v_call: TRBV9
cdr3_aa: CASSAGHLNTEAFF
cdr3_nt: TGTGCCAGCAGCGCCGGACATTTGAACACTGAAGCTTTCTTT

d_call: NA
j_call: TRBJ1-5
clone_size: NA
v_call: TRBV12-3/TRBV12-4
cdr3_aa: CASSLKVGPQHF
cdr3_nt: TGTGCCAGCAGTTTAAAGGTGGGGCCCCAGCATTTT